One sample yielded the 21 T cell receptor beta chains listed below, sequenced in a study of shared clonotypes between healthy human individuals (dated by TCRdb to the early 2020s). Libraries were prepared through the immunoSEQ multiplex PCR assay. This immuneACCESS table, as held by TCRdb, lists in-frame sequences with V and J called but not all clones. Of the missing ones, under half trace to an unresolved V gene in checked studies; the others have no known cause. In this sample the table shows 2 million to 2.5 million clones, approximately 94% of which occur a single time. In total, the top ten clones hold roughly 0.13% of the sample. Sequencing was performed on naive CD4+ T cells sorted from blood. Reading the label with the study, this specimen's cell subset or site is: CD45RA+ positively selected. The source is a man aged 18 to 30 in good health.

For the CDR3, the DNA is TGTGCCAGCAGTTACTCAAGACCCTCATCCAACTATGGCTACACCTTC. Translation gives CASSYSRPSSNYGYTF. The chain has TRBV6-5 and TRBJ1-2; D gene ambiguous. CDR3 length equals 16 residues. Trimming stripped 0 bases from V and 2 bases from J, with 13 bases between. Germline loops: CDR1 MNHEY, CDR2 SVGAGI.

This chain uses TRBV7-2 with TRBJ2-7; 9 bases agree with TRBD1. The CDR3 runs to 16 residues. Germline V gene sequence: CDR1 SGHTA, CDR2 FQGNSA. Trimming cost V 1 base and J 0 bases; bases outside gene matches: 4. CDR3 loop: CASSLVGGQGSYEQYF. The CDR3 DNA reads TGTGCCAGCAGCTTAGTAGGGGGACAGGGCTCCTACGAGCAGTACTTC.

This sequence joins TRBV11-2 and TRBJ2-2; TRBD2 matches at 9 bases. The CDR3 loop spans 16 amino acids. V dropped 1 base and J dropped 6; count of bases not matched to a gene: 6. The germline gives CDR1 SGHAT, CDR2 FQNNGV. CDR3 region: CASSLGASGVPGELFF. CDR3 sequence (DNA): TGTGCCAGCAGCTTAGGAGCTAGCGGGGTTCCCGGGGAGCTGTTTTTT.

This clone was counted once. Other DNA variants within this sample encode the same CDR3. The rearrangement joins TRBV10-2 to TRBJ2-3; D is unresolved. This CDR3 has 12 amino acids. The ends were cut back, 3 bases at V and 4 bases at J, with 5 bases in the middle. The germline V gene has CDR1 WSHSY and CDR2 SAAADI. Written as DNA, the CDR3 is TGCGCCAGCAGTGATTTAGCAGATACGCAGTATTTT. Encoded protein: CASSDLADTQYF.

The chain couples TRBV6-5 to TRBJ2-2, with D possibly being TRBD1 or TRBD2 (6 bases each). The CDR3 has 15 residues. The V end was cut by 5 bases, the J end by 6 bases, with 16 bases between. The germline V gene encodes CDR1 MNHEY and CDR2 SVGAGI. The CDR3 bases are TGTGCCAGCAGTCTACCCCGGGGGCCCCCCGGGGAGCTGTTTTTT. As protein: CASSLPRGPPGELFF.

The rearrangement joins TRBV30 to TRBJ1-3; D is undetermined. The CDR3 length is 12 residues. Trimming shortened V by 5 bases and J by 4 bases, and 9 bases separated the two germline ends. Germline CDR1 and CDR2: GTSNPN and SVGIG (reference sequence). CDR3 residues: CAWVVLGNTIYF. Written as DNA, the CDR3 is TGTGCCTGGGTGGTTCTGGGAAACACCATATATTTT. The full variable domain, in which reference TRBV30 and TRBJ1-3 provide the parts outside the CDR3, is SQTIHQWPATLVQPVGSPLSLECTVEGTSNPNLYWYRQAAGRGLQLLFYSVGIGQISSEVPQNLSASRPQDRQFILSSKKLLLSDSGFYLCAWVVLGNTIYFGEGSWLTVV.

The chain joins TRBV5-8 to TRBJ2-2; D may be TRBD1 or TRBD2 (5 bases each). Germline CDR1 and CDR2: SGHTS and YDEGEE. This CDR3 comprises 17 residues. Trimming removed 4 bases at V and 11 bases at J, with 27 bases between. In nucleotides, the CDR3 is TGTGCCAGCAGCCGAGGGACCTTTTCTTACGGGGCGGTAGAGCTGTTTTTT. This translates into CASSRGTFSYGAVELFF.

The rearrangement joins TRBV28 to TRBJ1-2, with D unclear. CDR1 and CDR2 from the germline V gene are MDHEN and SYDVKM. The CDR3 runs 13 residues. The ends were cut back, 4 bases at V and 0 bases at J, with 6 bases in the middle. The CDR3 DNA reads TGTGCCAGCAGTTGGGGAGCTAACTATGGCTACACCTTC. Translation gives CASSWGANYGYTF.

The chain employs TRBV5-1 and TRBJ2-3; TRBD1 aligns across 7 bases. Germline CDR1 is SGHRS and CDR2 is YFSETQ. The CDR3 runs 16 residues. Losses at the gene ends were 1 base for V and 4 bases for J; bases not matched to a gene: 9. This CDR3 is CASSLNGVGGADTQYF. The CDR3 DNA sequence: TGCGCCAGCAGCTTGAATGGGGTAGGGGGCGCAGATACGCAGTATTTT.

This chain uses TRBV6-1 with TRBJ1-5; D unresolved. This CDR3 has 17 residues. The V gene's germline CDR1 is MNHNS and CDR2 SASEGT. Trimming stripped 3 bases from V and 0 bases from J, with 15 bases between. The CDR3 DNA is TGTGCCAGCAGTGAGGATTATGCAGGCTATAGCAATCAGCCCCAGCATTTT. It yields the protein CASSEDYAGYSNQPQHF.

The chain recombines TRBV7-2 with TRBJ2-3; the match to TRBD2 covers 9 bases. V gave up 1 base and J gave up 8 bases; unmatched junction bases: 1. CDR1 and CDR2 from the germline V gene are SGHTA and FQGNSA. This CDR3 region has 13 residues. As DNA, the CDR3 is TGTGCCAGCAGCTTAGTGCGGGGGGGTACGCAGTATTTT. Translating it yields CASSLVRGGTQYF.

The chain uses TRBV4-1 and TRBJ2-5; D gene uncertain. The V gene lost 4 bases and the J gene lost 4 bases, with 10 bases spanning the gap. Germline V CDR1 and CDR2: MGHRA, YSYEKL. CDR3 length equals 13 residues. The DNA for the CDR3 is TGCGCCAGCAGCCTACAAATTTCAGAGACCCAGTACTTC. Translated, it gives CASSLQISETQYF.

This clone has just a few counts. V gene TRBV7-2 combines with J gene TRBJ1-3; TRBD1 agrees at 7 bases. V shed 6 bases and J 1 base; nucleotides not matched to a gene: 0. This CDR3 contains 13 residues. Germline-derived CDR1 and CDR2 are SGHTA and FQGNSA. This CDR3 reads CASRTGSGNTIYF. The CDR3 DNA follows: TGTGCCAGCAGGACAGGGTCTGGAAACACCATATATTTT.

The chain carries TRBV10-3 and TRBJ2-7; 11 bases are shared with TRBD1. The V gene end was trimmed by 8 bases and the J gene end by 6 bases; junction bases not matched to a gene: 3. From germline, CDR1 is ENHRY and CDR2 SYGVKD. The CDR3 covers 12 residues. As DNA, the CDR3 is TGTGCCATCGGACAGGGGGCTGGCGAGCAGTACTTC. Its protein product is CAIGQGAGEQYF.

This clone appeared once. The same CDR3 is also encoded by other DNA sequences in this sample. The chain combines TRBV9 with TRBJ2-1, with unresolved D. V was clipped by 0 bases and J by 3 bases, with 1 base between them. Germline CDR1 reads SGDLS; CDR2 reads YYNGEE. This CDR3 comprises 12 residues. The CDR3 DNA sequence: TGTGCCAGCAGCGTAGGCTACAATGAGCAGTTCTTC. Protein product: CASSVGYNEQFF.

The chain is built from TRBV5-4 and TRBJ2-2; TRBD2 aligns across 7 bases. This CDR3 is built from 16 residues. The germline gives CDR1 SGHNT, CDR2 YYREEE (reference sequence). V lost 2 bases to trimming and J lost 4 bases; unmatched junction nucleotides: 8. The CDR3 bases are TGTGCCAGCAGCTTCGTCCGGACTAGTGGCACCGGGGAGCTGTTTTTT. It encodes CASSFVRTSGTGELFF. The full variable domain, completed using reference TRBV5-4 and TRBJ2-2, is ETGVTQSPTHLIKTRGQQVTLRCSSQSGHNTVSWYQQALGQGPQFIFQYYREEENGRGNFPPRFSGLQFPNYSSELNVNALELDDSALYLCASSFVRTSGTGELFFGEGSRLTVL.

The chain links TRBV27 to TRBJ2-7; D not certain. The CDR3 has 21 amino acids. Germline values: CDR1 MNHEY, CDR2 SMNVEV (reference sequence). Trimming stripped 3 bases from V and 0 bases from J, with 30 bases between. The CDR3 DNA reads TGTGCCAGCAGTTTGTATCCCCCCCATCCCTCCCGGGCAGTCCTCTCCTACGAGCAGTACTTC. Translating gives CASSLYPPHPSRAVLSYEQYF.

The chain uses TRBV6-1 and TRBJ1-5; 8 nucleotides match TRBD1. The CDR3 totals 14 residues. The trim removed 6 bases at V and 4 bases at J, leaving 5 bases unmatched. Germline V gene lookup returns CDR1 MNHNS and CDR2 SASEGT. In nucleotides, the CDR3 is TGTGCCAGCAGGACAGGGGCGGATAATCAGCCCCAGCATTTT. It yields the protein CASRTGADNQPQHF.

This CDR3 reads CASSLQGPQETQYF. In DNA form, the CDR3 reads TGTGCCAGCAGTCTCCAGGGTCCCCAAGAGACCCAGTACTTC. V usage is TRBV28 and J usage is TRBJ2-5, with TRBD1 as a possible D gene (5 bases). In germline, CDR1 is MDHEN, CDR2 SYDVKM. This CDR3 is built from 14 residues. Trimming shortened V by 5 bases and J by 1 base, and 11 bases separated the two germline ends.

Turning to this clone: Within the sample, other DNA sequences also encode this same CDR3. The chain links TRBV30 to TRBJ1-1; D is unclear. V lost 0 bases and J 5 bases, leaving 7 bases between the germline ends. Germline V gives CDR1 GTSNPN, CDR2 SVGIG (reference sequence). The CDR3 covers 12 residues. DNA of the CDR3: TGTGCCTGGAGTGTCGGGAGGACTGAAGCTTTCTTT. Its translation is CAWSVGRTEAFF. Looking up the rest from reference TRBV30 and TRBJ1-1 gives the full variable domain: SQTIHQWPATLVQPVGSPLSLECTVEGTSNPNLYWYRQAAGRGLQLLFYSVGIGQISSEVPQNLSASRPQDRQFILSSKKLLLSDSGFYLCAWSVGRTEAFFGQGTRLTVV.

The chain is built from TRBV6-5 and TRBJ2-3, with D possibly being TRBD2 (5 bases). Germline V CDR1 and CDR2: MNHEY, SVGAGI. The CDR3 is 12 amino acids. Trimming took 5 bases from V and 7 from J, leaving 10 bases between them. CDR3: CASSTEAHTQYF. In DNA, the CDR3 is TGTGCCAGCAGTACGGAGGCACATACGCAGTATTTT.